A selection of T cell receptor beta chains follows, all from one sample in a study of beta chain features in type 1 diabetes. Method: immunoSEQ multiplex PCR; TCRdb's copy keeps in-frame clones and lacks some. The table shows around 250,000 clones, with about 15% occurring only once. Sequencing input: naive CD4+ T cells from blood. The receptor set was obtained from a man aged 30 to 45 with type 1 diabetes. Both conserved end residues are part of each CDR3. Fields, in order: V gene, J gene, clone size, D gene, CDR3 DNA, CDR3 protein. D genes are given only for firm matches. Where a row states a size, it is once, few, many or the class of an expanded clone; other rows omit it.

TRBV7-2	TRBJ2-2	few	TRBD2	TGTGCCAGCAGCTCACGGGAGGGCGGGGAGCTGTTTTTT	CASSSREGGELFF
TRBV21-1	TRBJ1-5	.	.	TGTGCCAGCAGCAAAGAACAGGGGGCCGATCAGCCCCAGCATTTT	CASSKEQGADQPQHF
TRBV20-1	TRBJ2-7	.	TRBD2	TGCAGTGCTACTAGCGGCTACGAGCAGTACTTC	CSATSGYEQYF
TRBV7-9	TRBJ1-2	.	TRBD1	TGTGCCAGCAGCACCACAGGGGGCGACTATGGCTACACCTTC	CASSTTGGDYGYTF
TRBV27	TRBJ2-1	.	TRBD1	TGTGCCAGCAGTTTCTGGGGACAGGGTAGTTATGAGCAGTTCTTC	CASSFWGQGSYEQFF
TRBV11-2	TRBJ2-1	.	.	TGTGCCAGCAGCTACTCAACAGGGAACAATGAGCAGTTCTTC	CASSYSTGNNEQFF
TRBV27	TRBJ1-5	.	TRBD1	TGTGCCAGCAGTCCCCGGGACAGGGGCAATCAGCCCCAGCATTTT	CASSPRDRGNQPQHF
TRBV5-1	TRBJ2-3	few	.	TGCGCCAGCAGCTCGGGTCAGGGGAGCACAGATACGCAGTATTTT	CASSSGQGSTDTQYF
TRBV29-1	TRBJ2-5	few	TRBD1	TGCAGCGTTGAAGACGGATGGACAGGGGGCGTAGAGACCCAGTACTTC	CSVEDGWTGGVETQYF
TRBV18	TRBJ2-3	few	TRBD2	TGTGCCAGCTCACCATACACTAGCGGGAGCACAGATACGCAGTATTTT	CASSPYTSGSTDTQYF
TRBV7-9	TRBJ1-2	few	.	TGTGCCAGCAGCGCCGCCGGAGGTTTCTATGGCTACACCTTC	CASSAAGGFYGYTF
TRBV18	TRBJ2-2	.	.	TGTGCCAGCTCTTCAGCGGTGGTAGCGGCAACCGGGGAGCTGTTTTTT	CASSSAVVAATGELFF
TRBV20-1	TRBJ2-3	.	.	TGCAGTGCTAGACAGGCAGATACGCAGTATTTT	CSARQADTQYF
TRBV7-8	TRBJ2-5	.	TRBD2	TGTGCCAGCAGCTTAGCGGTCGGACTAGCGGGGGGTGAAGAGACCCAGTACTTC	CASSLAVGLAGGEETQYF
TRBV5-1	TRBJ1-2	few	.	TGCGCCAGCAGCCCCAGAAGTGCTAACTATGGCTACACCTTC	CASSPRSANYGYTF
TRBV29-1	TRBJ2-7	few	.	TGCAGCGTTGAAGCGCGGCAGGGGTCCTACGAGCAGTACTTC	CSVEARQGSYEQYF
TRBV21-1	TRBJ1-6	few	.	TGTGCCAGCAGCCCCAGAGGGCAGAGTAATTCACCCCTCCACTTT	CASSPRGQSNSPLHF
TRBV10-3	TRBJ2-3	.	.	TGTGCCACCGCCCGTGGGGGGATGGCAGATACGCAGTATTTT	CATARGGMADTQYF
TRBV18	TRBJ1-5	few	.	TGTGCCAGCTCACCCCAGGGACAAATCAATCAGCCCCAGCATTTT	CASSPQGQINQPQHF
TRBV5-4	TRBJ1-1	.	TRBD1	TGTGCCAGCAGCTTGCAGGGGGCGTTCACTGAAGCTTTCTTT	CASSLQGAFTEAFF
TRBV4-1	TRBJ1-4	few	TRBD1	TGCGCCAGCAGCCAAGGCGGAGTGGGGACAGCTAATGAAAAACTGTTTTTT	CASSQGGVGTANEKLFF
TRBV18	TRBJ2-7	few	TRBD2	TGTGCCAGCTCACCGAGCGGGGGGGCGATCGAGCAGTACTTC	CASSPSGGAIEQYF
TRBV11-2	TRBJ2-1	few	.	TGTGCCAGCAGCTTCCGGGTCAGCTCTTCCTACAATGAGCAGTTCTTC	CASSFRVSSSYNEQFF
TRBV18	TRBJ1-2	few	TRBD1	TGTGCCAGCTCACCATCGAGCCCGGGACAGGGGTATGGCTACACCTTC	CASSPSSPGQGYGYTF
TRBV2	TRBJ1-5	.	.	TGTGCCAGCTCGGGCCAGGGCCCCAATCAGCCCCAGCATTTT	CASSGQGPNQPQHF
TRBV2	TRBJ1-1	few	TRBD1	TGTGCCAGCATACCGGACAGGGGGACTGAAGCTTTCTTT	CASIPDRGTEAFF
TRBV30	TRBJ1-4	.	TRBD1	TGTGCCTGGAGTCCAGGGGGCAGTGAAAAACTGTTTTTT	CAWSPGGSEKLFF
TRBV7-9	TRBJ2-1	.	TRBD2	TGTGCCAGCAGCCGTAGCGGGGGCTCCTACAATGAGCAGTTCTTC	CASSRSGGSYNEQFF
TRBV18	TRBJ1-2	few	TRBD1	TGTGCCAGCTCACCCACGCCGGGACAGGGTGCAAGCTATGGCTACACCTTC	CASSPTPGQGASYGYTF
TRBV18	TRBJ1-5	few	.	TGTGCCAGCTCACAAGGGAGGAATCAGCCCCAGCATTTT	CASSQGRNQPQHF
TRBV2	TRBJ1-5	few	.	TGTGCCAGCAGTACCGGGGTAGTTAGCAATCAGCCCCAGCATTTT	CASSTGVVSNQPQHF
TRBV11-2	TRBJ2-7	.	TRBD1	TGTGCCAGCAGCTCTCTCCGGGACAGCCCCTACGAGCAGTACTTC	CASSSLRDSPYEQYF
TRBV9	TRBJ1-1	.	.	TGTGCCAGCAGCGGGGGCTGGGAGGCGAACACTGAAGCTTTCTTT	CASSGGWEANTEAFF
TRBV30	TRBJ1-1	few	.	TGTGCCTGGAGTTCCCCCGGGAAGAGCACTGAAGCTTTCTTT	CAWSSPGKSTEAFF
TRBV6-4	TRBJ1-1	few	.	TGTGCCAGCAGTGAAGACAGAAGCAACACTGAAGCTTTCTTT	CASSEDRSNTEAFF
TRBV2	TRBJ1-4	few	TRBD1	TGTGCCAGCCTCTCAGACAGGGGGGGTGAAAAACTGTTTTTT	CASLSDRGGEKLFF
TRBV5-1	TRBJ1-2	few	TRBD1	TGCGCCAGCAGCCGGGACAGGGGCGTCTATGGCTACACCTTC	CASSRDRGVYGYTF
TRBV25-1	TRBJ1-1	few	.	TGTGCCAGCAGTAGTCAGGGGACTGAAGCTTTCTTT	CASSSQGTEAFF
TRBV19	TRBJ1-5	few	.	TGTGCCAGTAGTGCCGGTCAGCCCCAGCATTTT	CASSAGQPQHF
TRBV7-2	TRBJ2-3	.	.	TGTGCCAGCAGCTTGGAGGAGGGAGATACGCAGTATTTT	CASSLEEGDTQYF
TRBV7-8	TRBJ1-1	.	TRBD1	TGTGCCAGCAGCTGGGACAGGGGCTCCACTGAAGCTTTCTTT	CASSWDRGSTEAFF
TRBV7-2	TRBJ1-2	few	TRBD1	TGTGCCAGCAGCCTCTCGACAGGGGCGACGGGCTACACCTTC	CASSLSTGATGYTF